Below, 5 T cell receptor beta chains from the same sample are listed, as sequenced in a study of blood T cells in healthy people across ages (dated by TCRdb to 2015 to 2017). The library relied on 5' RACE. TCRdb shows the sequencer as Illumina HiSeq 2500. A second PCR of roughly 6 to 11 cycles was run with a J-beta primer mix and a sample-barcoded 5' primer. The public reads were reprocessed in TCRdb via fastp at Q25 and MiXCR, keeping in-frame beta chains. Each entry is one CDR3 protein sequence, shown with its most common DNA and genes. For this sample the table gives about 1.8 million distinct CDR3 sequences, of which 40% to 55% were detected only once. Roughly 2% of the sample is taken by the ten largest. The sample taken for sequencing was blood. Receptors were obtained from a woman between 40 and 50 years old in good health.

The gene calls are TRBV20-1 and TRBJ1-2; D is possibly TRBD1 (5 bases). Trimming shortened V by 6 bases and J by 4 bases, and 18 bases separated the two germline ends. The germline V gene encodes CDR1 DFQATT and CDR2 SNEGSKA (reference sequence). The CDR3 totals 14 residues. The CDR3 DNA is TGCAGTGCGGACGTCGGCGCCGGGGGCTATGGCTACACCTTC. It specifies CSADVGAGGYGYTF.

This chain joins TRBV25-1 and TRBJ2-2; no clear D. The CDR3 is 12 residues long. CDR1 is MGHDK, CDR2 SYGVNS, per germline. Trimming cost V 6 bases and J 7 bases, with 9 bases left between them. The CDR3, as DNA: TGTGCCAGCAGCCCACAGTTCGGGGAGCTGTTTTTT. This encodes CASSPQFGELFF.

The gene calls are TRBV4-1 and TRBJ2-1; a weak D match, TRBD1 (7 bases). This CDR3 is 17 amino acids long. The ends were cut back, 1 base at V and 4 bases at J, with 17 bases in the middle. Germline V gives CDR1 MGHRA, CDR2 YSYEKL. The CDR3 spells CASSQGGDRVIYNEQFF. The DNA for the CDR3 is TGCGCCAGCAGCCAAGGGGGGGACAGAGTTATTTACAATGAGCAGTTCTTC.

There are a few counts of this clonotype. The chain joins TRBV6-5 to TRBJ2-1, with D possibly called TRBD1 or TRBD2 (5 bases each). The CDR3 extends over 15 amino acids. V was trimmed by 6 bases and J by 7 bases, leaving 19 bases between them. From germline, CDR1 is MNHEY and CDR2 SVGAGI. CDR3 protein: CASSSGPPQGNEQFF. The CDR3 nucleotides read TGTGCCAGCAGCTCGGGACCACCCCAGGGTAATGAGCAGTTCTTC.

The rearrangement links TRBV4-3 to TRBJ1-2; 12 bases are shared with TRBD1. Per the germline V gene, CDR1 is LGHNA and CDR2 is YSLEER. Trimming removed 2 bases from V and 8 bases from J; junction bases left unmatched: 6. This CDR3 contains 15 residues. The CDR3 DNA reads as TGCGCCAGCAGCCAACACCGGGACAGGGGGCAGGGCTACACCTTC. It is translated as CASSQHRDRGQGYTF.